This T cell receptor beta chain was identified in a study of cytomegalovirus exposure and HLA in healthy donors. Points from the study as a whole: A later analysis found most CMV-associated TCR beta chains apparently HLA-restricted.

The PCR used 60 Vbeta and 13 Jbeta primers. Sequencing was performed with immunoSEQ multiplex PCR; in TCRdb, only in-frame clones are kept and a portion is missing. The sample lists more than 100,000 clones, roughly 80% occurring once. Of note for this clone: Its antigen is unknown.

The CDR3 length is 14 residues. The germline V gene has CDR1 SQVTM and CDR2 ANQGSEA. With V trimmed by 4 bases and J by 6 bases, 9 bases remained unmatched. The sequence derives from a woman aged 40-49 years in good health and CMV-seropositive. The chain employs TRBV29-1 and TRBJ2-7, with TRBD1 identical over 10 bases. The sequenced sample consisted of PBMCs. CDR3 sequence (DNA): TGCAGCGTTGCTCGGAGGGACAGGGGAGGCGAGCAGTACTTC. The encoded protein is CSVARRDRGGEQYF.